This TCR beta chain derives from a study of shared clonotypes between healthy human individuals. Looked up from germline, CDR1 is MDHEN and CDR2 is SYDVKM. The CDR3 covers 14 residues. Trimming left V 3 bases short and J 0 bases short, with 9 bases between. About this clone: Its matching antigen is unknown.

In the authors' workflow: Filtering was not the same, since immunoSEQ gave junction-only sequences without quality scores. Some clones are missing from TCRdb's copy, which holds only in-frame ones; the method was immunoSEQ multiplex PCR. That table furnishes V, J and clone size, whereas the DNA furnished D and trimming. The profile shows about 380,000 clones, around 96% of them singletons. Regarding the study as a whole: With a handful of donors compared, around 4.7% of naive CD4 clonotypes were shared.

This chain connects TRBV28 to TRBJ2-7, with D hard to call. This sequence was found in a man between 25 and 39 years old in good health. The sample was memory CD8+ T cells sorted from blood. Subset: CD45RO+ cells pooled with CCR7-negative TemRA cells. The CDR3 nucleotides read TGTGCCAGCAGTTTGGCGCACCACTCCTACGAGCAGTACTTC. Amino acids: CASSLAHHSYEQYF.